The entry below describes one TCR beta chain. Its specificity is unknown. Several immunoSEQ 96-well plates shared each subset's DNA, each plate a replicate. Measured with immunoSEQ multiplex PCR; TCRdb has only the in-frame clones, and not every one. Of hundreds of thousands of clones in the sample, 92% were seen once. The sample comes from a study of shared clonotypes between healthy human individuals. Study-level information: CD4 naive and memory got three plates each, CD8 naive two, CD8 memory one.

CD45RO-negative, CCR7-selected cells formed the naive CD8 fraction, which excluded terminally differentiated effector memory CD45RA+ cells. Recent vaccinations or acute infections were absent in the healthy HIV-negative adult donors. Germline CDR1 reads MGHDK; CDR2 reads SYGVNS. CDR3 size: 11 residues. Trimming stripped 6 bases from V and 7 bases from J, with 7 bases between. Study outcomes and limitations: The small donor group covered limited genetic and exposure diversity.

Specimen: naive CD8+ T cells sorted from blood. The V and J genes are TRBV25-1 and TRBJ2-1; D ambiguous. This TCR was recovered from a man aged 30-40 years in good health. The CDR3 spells CASRRDNEQFF. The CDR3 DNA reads TGTGCCAGCAGGAGAGATAATGAGCAGTTCTTC. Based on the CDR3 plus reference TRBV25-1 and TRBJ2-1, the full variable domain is EADIYQTPRYLVIGTGKKITLECSQTMGHDKMYWYQQDPGMELHLIHYSYGVNSTEKGDLSSESTVSRIRTEHFPLTLESARPSHTSQYLCASRRDNEQFFGPGTRLTVL.